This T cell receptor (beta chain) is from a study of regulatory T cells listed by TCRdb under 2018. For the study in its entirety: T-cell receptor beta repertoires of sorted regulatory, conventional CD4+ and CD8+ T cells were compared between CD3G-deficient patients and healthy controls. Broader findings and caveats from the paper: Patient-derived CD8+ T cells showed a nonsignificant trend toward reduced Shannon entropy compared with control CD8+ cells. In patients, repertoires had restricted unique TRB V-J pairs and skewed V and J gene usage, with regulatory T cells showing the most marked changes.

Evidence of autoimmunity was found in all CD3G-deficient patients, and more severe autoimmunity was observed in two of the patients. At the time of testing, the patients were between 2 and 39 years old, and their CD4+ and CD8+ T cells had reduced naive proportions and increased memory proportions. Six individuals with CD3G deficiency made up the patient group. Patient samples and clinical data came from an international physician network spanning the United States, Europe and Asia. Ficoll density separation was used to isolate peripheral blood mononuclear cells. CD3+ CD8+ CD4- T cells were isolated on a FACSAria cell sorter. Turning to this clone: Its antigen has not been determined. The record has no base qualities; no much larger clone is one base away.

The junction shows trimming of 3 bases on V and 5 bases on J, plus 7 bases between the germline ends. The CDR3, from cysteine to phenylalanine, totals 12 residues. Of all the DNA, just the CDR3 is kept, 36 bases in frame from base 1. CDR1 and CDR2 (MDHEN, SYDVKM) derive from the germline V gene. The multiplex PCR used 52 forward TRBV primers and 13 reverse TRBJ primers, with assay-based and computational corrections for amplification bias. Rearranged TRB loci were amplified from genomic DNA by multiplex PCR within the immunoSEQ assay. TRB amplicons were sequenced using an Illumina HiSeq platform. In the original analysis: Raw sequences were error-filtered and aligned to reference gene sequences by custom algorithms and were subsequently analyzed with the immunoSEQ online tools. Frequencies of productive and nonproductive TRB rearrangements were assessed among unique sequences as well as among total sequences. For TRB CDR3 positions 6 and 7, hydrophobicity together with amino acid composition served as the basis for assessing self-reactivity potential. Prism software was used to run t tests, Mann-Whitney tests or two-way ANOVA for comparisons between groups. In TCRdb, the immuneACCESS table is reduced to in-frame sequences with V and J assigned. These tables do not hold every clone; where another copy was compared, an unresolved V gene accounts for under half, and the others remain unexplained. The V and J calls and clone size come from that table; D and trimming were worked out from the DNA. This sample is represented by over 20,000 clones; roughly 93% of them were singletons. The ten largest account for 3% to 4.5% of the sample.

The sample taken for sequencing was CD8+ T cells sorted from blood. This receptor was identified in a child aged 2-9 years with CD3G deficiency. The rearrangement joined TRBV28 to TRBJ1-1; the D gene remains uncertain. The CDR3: CASSLIGTEAFF. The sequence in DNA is TGTGCCAGCAGTTTGATAGGTACTGAAGCTTTCTTT.